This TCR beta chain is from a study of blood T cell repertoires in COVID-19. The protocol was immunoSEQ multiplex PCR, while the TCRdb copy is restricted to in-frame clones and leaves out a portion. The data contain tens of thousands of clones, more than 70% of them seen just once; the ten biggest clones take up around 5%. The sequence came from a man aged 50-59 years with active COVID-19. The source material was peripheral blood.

This CDR3 reads CASSFGLWGYTF. In nucleotides, the CDR3 is TGTGCCAGCAGCTTCGGTCTATGGGGCTACACCTTC. The chain links TRBV5-4 to TRBJ1-2; D gene ambiguous. CDR3 length: 12 amino acids. V was clipped by 2 bases and J by 8 bases, with 10 bases between them. Germline V lookup: CDR1 SGHNT, CDR2 YYREEE (reference sequence).